This T cell receptor beta chain was retrieved from a study of blood T cell repertoires in COVID-19. Study as a whole: PBMCs, B-cell-depleted T cells, or T cells were the source of the cDNA or gDNA that made up the material.

In the original analysis: Cell counts per sample came from amplifying reference gene primers. The repertoire was sequenced with immunoSEQ multiplex PCR; TCRdb's copy has only in-frame clones and lacks some. Clone size and V and J calls were adopted from that table, with D and trimming inferred from the DNA. Of approximately 150,000 clones listed, about 77% are singletons. CDR1 and CDR2 (germline): MDHEN, SYDVKM. V gave up 8 bases and J gave up 7 bases; unmatched junction bases: 12. The CDR3 spans 15 residues. The material sequenced was peripheral blood. The clonotype originates from a man in his fifties or sixties with acute or convalescent COVID-19. The chain couples TRBV28 to TRBJ1-5, with 9 bases that match TRBD1. The CDR3 loop is CASLQGARVGQPQHF. The CDR3 coding sequence is TGTGCCAGCTTACAGGGGGCGAGAGTAGGGCAGCCCCAGCATTTT.